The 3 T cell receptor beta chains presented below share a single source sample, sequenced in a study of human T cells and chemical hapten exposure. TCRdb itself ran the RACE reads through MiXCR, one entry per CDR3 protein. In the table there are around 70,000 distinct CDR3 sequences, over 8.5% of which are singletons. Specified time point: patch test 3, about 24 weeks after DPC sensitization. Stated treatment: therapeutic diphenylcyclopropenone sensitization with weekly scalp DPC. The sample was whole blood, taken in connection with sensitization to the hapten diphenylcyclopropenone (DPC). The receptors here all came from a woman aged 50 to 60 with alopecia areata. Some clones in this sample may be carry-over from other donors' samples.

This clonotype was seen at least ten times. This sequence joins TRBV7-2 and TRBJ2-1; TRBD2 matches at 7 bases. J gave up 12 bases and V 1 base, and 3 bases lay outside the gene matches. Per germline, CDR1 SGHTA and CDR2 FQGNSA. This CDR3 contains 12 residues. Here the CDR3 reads CASSLVPSGQFF. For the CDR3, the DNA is TGTGCCAGCAGCTTAGTCCCTAGCGGGCAGTTCTTC.

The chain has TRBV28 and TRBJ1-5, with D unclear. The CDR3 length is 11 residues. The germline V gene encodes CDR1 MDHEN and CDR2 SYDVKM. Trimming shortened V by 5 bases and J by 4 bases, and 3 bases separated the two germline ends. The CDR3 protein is CASSPNQPQHF. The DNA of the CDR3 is TGTGCCAGCAGTCCTAATCAGCCCCAGCATTTT.

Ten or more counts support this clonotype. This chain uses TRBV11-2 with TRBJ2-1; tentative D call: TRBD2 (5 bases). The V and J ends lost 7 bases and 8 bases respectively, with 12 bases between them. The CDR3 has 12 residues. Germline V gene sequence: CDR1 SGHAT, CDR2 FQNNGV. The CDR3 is CASTQAGDEQFF. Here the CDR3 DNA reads TGTGCCAGCACCCAGGCGGGCGATGAGCAGTTCTTC.